This T cell receptor beta chain derives from a study of metastatic and nonmetastatic thyroid tumors. This clone was detected ten times or more. Its target is not known. This may be a read error: a much more frequent sequence differs by one nucleotide. Original methodology: Building a distant-metastasis classifier for papillary thyroid cancer drew on CDR3 differences across clinicopathological groups. TCRdb reprocessed the PCR reads using MiXCR. The V and J calls were not made by the authors but by TCRdb's processing. The table records more than 65,000 clones, approximately 15% of them present only once. Study-wide findings and caveats: Patients with malignant thyroid tumors reportedly had significantly higher TCR beta diversity than those with benign nodules, in blood and tumor.

Every patient was untreated before thyroid surgery. The receptor was derived from a male donor with papillary thyroid cancer or a benign thyroid nodule (not recorded which). Some clones in this sample may be carry-over from other donors' samples. The sample taken for sequencing was blood.

CDR3: CASSFGRGTQPQHF. In nucleotides, the CDR3 is TGTGCCAGCAGTTTCGGCAGGGGAACTCAGCCCCAGCATTTT. The chain employs TRBV28 and TRBJ1-5; tentatively, D is TRBD1 (6 bases). V was pared by 3 bases and J by 6 bases, with 12 bases between. Germline V CDR1 and CDR2: MDHEN, SYDVKM. The length of the CDR3 is 14 residues.